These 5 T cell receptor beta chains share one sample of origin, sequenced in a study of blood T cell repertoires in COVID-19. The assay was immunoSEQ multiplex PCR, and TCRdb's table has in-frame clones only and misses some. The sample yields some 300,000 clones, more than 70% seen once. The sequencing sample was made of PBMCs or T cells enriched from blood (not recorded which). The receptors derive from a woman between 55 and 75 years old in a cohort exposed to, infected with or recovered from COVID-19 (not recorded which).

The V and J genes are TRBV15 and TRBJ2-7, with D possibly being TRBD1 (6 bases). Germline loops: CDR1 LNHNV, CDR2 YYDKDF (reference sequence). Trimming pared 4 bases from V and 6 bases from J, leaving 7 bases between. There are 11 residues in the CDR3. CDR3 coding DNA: TGTGCCACCAGCATCAGGGGCGAGCAGTACTTC. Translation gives CATSIRGEQYF.

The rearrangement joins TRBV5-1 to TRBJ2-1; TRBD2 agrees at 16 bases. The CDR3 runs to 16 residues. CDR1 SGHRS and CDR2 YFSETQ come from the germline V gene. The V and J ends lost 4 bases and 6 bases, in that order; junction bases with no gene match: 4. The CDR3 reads CASSTGTSGRANEQFF. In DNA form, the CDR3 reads TGCGCCAGCAGCACCGGGACTAGCGGGAGGGCCAATGAGCAGTTCTTC. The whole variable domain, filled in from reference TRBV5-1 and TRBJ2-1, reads KAGVTQTPRYLIKTRGQQVTLSCSPISGHRSVSWYQQTPGQGLQFLFEYFSETQRNKGNFPGRFSGRQFSNSRSEMNVSTLELGDSALYLCASSTGTSGRANEQFFGPGTRLTVL.

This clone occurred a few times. CDR3 in amino acids: CASSLDNQFGYTF. CDR3 coding DNA: TGTGCCAGCAGCTTAGATAACCAGTTTGGCTACACCTTC. V usage is TRBV11-3 and J usage is TRBJ1-2; D unclear. The CDR3 has 13 residues. V was clipped by 0 bases and J by 7 bases, with 9 bases between them. CDR1 and CDR2 (germline): SGHNT, YENEEA.

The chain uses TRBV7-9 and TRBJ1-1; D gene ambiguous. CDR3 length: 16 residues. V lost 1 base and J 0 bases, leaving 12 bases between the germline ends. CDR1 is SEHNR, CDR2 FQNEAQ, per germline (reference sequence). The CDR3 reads CASSLGGLEMNTEAFF. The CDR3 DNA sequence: TGTGCCAGCAGCTTAGGAGGGCTGGAAATGAACACTGAAGCTTTCTTT. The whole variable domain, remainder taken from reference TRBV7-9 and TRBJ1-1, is DTGVSQNPRHKITKRGQNVTFRCDPISEHNRLYWYRQTLGQGPEFLTYFQNEAQLEKSRLLSDRFSAERPKGSFSTLEIQRTEQGDSAMYLCASSLGGLEMNTEAFFGQGTRLTVV.

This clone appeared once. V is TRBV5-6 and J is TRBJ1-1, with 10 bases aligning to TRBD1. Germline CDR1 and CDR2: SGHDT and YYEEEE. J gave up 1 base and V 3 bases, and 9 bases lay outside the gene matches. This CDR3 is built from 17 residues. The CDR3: CASSSPTGGVQNTEAFF. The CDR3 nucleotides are TGTGCCAGCAGCTCTCCGACAGGGGGCGTCCAGAACACTGAAGCTTTCTTT.